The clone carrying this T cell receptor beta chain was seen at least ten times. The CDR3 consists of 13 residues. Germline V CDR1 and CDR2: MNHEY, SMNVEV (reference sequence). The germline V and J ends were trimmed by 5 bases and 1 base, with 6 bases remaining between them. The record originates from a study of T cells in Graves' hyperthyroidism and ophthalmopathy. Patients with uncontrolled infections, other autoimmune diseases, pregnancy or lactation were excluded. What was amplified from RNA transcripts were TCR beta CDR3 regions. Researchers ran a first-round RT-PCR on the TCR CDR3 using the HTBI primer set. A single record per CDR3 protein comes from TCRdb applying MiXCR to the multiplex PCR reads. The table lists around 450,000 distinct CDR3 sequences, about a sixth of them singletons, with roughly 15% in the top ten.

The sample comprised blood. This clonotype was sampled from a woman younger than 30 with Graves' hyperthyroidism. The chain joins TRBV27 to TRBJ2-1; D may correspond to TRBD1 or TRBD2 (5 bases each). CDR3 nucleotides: TGTGCCAGCAGTGAGGGGTCCTACAATGAGCAGTTCTTC. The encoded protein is CASSEGSYNEQFF.